This TCR beta chain was sequenced for a study of radiation and T cells in renal cell carcinoma. Per germline, CDR1 MNHNS and CDR2 SASEGT. The CDR3 is made up of 14 amino acids. Trimming cost V 5 bases and J 5 bases; bases outside gene matches: 5. The time point was: blood 2 weeks post-SBRT. As for treatment: 15 Gy SBRT to primary tumor, nephrectomy 4 weeks later. Measured with immunoSEQ multiplex PCR; TCRdb has only the in-frame clones, and not every one. The sample records approximately 23,000 clones, 65% to 85% being singletons. This receptor was obtained from a man aged 55 to 70 with renal cell carcinoma. The chain recombines TRBV6-1 with TRBJ1-4; TRBD1 agrees at 7 bases. Sequences were derived from blood, sampled from a patient whose treatment included radiotherapy and nephrectomy. In DNA form, the CDR3 reads TGTGCCAGCAGTTTGGGACAGAAGAATGAAAAACTGTTTTTT. Translation gives CASSLGQKNEKLFF.